The 22 T cell receptor beta chains in this list originate from one sample, sequenced in a study of graft-versus-host responses after intestinal transplantation. No antigen has been identified for these receptors. TCRdb's table, derived via immunoSEQ multiplex PCR, lists solely in-frame clones and lacks some. The sample contains about 120,000 clones, 85% to 95% of which appear only once. The starting material was unstimulated CD4+ T cells sorted from spleen or lymph node cells, obtained before transplant. The receptor source for this set is a human donor who was the organ donor for an intestinal transplant.

The rearrangement links TRBV19 to TRBJ1-2; D not certain. V dropped 2 bases and J dropped 2 bases, with 9 bases sitting between them. This CDR3 comprises 14 residues. CDR1 is LNHDA, CDR2 SQIVND, per germline (reference sequence). DNA for the CDR3: TGTGCCAGTAGTATAACTGGACCGAACTATGGCTACACCTTC. Residues: CASSITGPNYGYTF.

J is TRBJ2-3 and V is TRBV11-1; 7 bases are a match to TRBD2. The J segment lost 1 base and the V segment lost 4 bases, leaving 2 bases of the junction unmatched. This CDR3 has 14 residues. Per the germline V gene, CDR1 is SGHAT and CDR2 is FQDESV (reference sequence). The CDR3 DNA sequence: TGTGCCAGCAGCTCTACTAGCGGCACAGATACGCAGTATTTT. It codes for CASSSTSGTDTQYF.

The chain employs TRBV2 and TRBJ2-3, with D perhaps being TRBD1 or TRBD2 (6 bases each). This CDR3 is built from 15 residues. The V and J ends lost 6 bases and 4 bases respectively, with 17 bases between them. The germline V gene has CDR1 SNHLY and CDR2 FYNNEI. CDR3 DNA: TGTGCCAGCAGGGGGATAGGGGGGAGTTCAGATACGCAGTATTTT. Translation gives CASRGIGGSSDTQYF. Supplemented by reference TRBV2 and TRBJ2-3, the full variable domain reads EPEVTQTPSHQVTQMGQEVILRCVPISNHLYFYWYRQILGQKVEFLVSFYNNEISEKSEIFDDQFSVERPDGSNFTLKIRSTKLEDSAMYFCASRGIGGSSDTQYFGPGTRLTVL.

The rearrangement joins TRBV19 to TRBJ2-5, with TRBD1 identical over 10 bases. The CDR3 spans 14 residues. The ends lost 6 bases at V and 8 bases at J; junction bases unmatched: 9. Germline CDR1 and CDR2: LNHDA and SQIVND (reference sequence). The CDR3 DNA reads as TGTGCCAGTAGCTCGGGGGGACAGGGGAAAACCCAGTACTTC. Translated, it gives CASSSGGQGKTQYF.

This rearrangement joins TRBV5-1 to TRBJ1-2; 11 bases fit TRBD1. Unmatched junction bases numbered 3, after V lost 4 bases and J lost 4 bases. This CDR3 is 14 amino acids long. Germline V gives CDR1 SGHRS, CDR2 YFSETQ. The CDR3 loop is CASSTGQGGYGYTF. The DNA for the CDR3 is TGCGCCAGCAGCACGGGACAGGGGGGCTATGGCTACACCTTC.

The gene calls are TRBV19 and TRBJ1-2; D is ambiguous. CDR3 size: 14 residues. V was trimmed by 6 bases and J by 4 bases, leaving 15 bases between them. Germline V gives CDR1 LNHDA, CDR2 SQIVND (reference sequence). The CDR3 protein is CASSLGRRFYGYTF. The CDR3 DNA reads as TGTGCCAGTAGCCTGGGAAGACGTTTCTATGGCTACACCTTC.

The chain has TRBV11-2 and TRBJ1-1, with D possibly being TRBD1 (6 bases). Trimming cost V 2 bases and J 7 bases, with 8 bases left between them. The CDR3 spans 12 residues. Germline V gene data show CDR1 as SGHAT and CDR2 as FQNNGV. CDR3 sequence: CASSLHRDEAFF. CDR3 bases: TGTGCCAGCAGCTTACACAGGGATGAAGCTTTCTTT.

The chain employs TRBV6-5 and TRBJ1-1; perhaps TRBD1 as D (6 bases). The germline CDR1 and CDR2 sequences are MNHEY and SVGAGI. This CDR3 region has 14 residues. Trimming took off 6 bases at V and 1 base at J, with 12 bases between the two ends. The CDR3 DNA sequence: TGTGCCAGCAGGATGGGGGGGCAGAACACTGAAGCTTTCTTT. Translating it yields CASRMGGQNTEAFF.

This clone appeared a single time. This chain joins TRBV5-1 and TRBJ2-7, with 9 bases matching TRBD2. In germline, CDR1 is SGHRS, CDR2 YFSETQ. V was pared by 0 bases and J by 4 bases, with 2 bases of the junction left unmatched. The CDR3 is 14 amino acids. CDR3 nucleotide sequence: TGCGCCAGCAGCTTGGACGGACTAGCGTACGAGCAGTACTTC. Translating gives CASSLDGLAYEQYF.

This clone was detected once. The rearrangement uses TRBV7-5 and TRBJ1-2. TRBV7-5 is classified as a pseudogene. This CDR3 is 15 amino acids long. In nucleotides, the CDR3 is TGTGCCAGTCCCGGCCAAAATGGTACTAACTATGGCTACACCTTC. Its protein product is CASPGQNGTNYGYTF.

This clone was detected only once. The chain recombines TRBV30 with TRBJ2-5; D remains unclear. Deletions cut 3 bases from V and 0 bases from J, with 5 bases between. Germline values: CDR1 GTSNPN, CDR2 SVGIG (reference sequence). The CDR3 length is 12 residues. CDR3 sequence (DNA): TGTGCCTGGAGCCGACACCAAGAGACCCAGTACTTC. Translation: CAWSRHQETQYF.

The chain couples TRBV11-3 to TRBJ2-7; perhaps TRBD2 as D (5 bases). CDR3 length: 13 amino acids. The V end lost 0 bases, the J end lost 3 bases, and 6 bases lay between the germline ends. In germline, CDR1 is SGHNT, CDR2 YENEEA. Here the CDR3 reads CASSLEGGYEQYF. The CDR3, as DNA: TGTGCCAGCAGCTTAGAAGGAGGCTACGAGCAGTACTTC.

This chain joins TRBV10-2 and TRBJ2-7; 8 bases match TRBD1. Germline V gives CDR1 WSHSY, CDR2 SAAADI. The ends lost 3 bases at V and 5 bases at J; junction bases unmatched: 9. CDR3 length: 15 residues. The DNA for the CDR3 is TGCGCCAGCAGTGATCCCTCGACAGGGGCCCACGAGCAGTACTTC. Translation gives CASSDPSTGAHEQYF.

V usage is TRBV28 and J usage is TRBJ1-5, with no clear D. V lost 6 bases and J lost 0, with 9 bases in between. The CDR3 spans 14 residues. CDR1 and CDR2 from the germline V gene are MDHEN and SYDVKM. CDR3 protein: CASRAAYSNQPQHF. DNA of the CDR3: TGTGCCAGCAGGGCCGCATATAGCAATCAGCCCCAGCATTTT.

The chain combines TRBV18 with TRBJ2-1, with TRBD1 as a possible D gene (5 bases). Germline CDR1 KGHSH, CDR2 LQKENI. V gave up 0 bases and J gave up 10 bases, with 7 bases separating them. CDR3 size: 12 residues. The CDR3 here is CASSPPKGEQFF. CDR3 in DNA: TGTGCCAGCTCACCACCGAAGGGGGAGCAGTTCTTC.

The rearrangement links TRBV7-9 to TRBJ2-4, with 10 bases identical to TRBD1. Germline V gene lookup returns CDR1 SEHNR and CDR2 FQNEAQ (reference sequence). The CDR3 is made up of 14 amino acids. The trim removed 5 bases at V and 10 bases at J, leaving 8 bases unmatched. CDR3 amino acids: CASSVRRTGGIQYF. CDR3 sequence (DNA): TGTGCCAGCAGCGTAAGACGGACAGGGGGGATTCAGTACTTC.

V gene TRBV28 combines with J gene TRBJ2-5; 11 nucleotides line up with TRBD1. The DNA end is more similar to TRBJ2-7, so the J call may be wrong. CDR3 length: 15 residues. Per germline, CDR1 MDHEN and CDR2 SYDVKM. CDR3 DNA sequence: TGTGCCAGCAGTTTATCGGGACAGGGGGCCTACGAGCAGTACTTC. Protein sequence: CASSLSGQGAYEQYF.

The rearrangement joins TRBV5-4 to TRBJ2-7; D could derive from TRBD1 or TRBD2 (6 bases each). The V end was cut by 4 bases, the J end by 3 bases, with 17 bases between. This CDR3 region has 15 residues. Germline V gene sequence: CDR1 SGHNT, CDR2 YYREEE (reference sequence). This chain's CDR3 is CASSPGGLGYYEQYF. CDR3 sequence (DNA): TGTGCCAGCAGCCCTGGGGGGCTAGGCTACTACGAGCAGTACTTC.

This chain connects TRBV27 to TRBJ2-7, with TRBD2 identical over 8 bases. The CDR3 totals 16 residues. Germline V lookup: CDR1 MNHEY, CDR2 SMNVEV (reference sequence). The trim removed 4 bases at V and 4 bases at J, leaving 12 bases unmatched. The CDR3 here is CASSSPPGRAPYEQYF. Here the CDR3 DNA reads TGTGCCAGCAGTTCCCCACCCGGGAGGGCCCCGTACGAGCAGTACTTC.

Worth noting for this clone: Additional DNA sequences in this sample encode the identical CDR3. The V and J genes are TRBV7-9 and TRBJ1-2; D gene ambiguous. The CDR3 is 14 amino acids. Trimming took off 1 base at V and 0 bases at J, with 6 bases between the two ends. Looked up from germline, CDR1 is SEHNR and CDR2 is FQNEAQ (reference sequence). CDR3 sequence reads: CASSLGTANYGYTF. The CDR3 DNA reads TGTGCCAGCAGCTTAGGGACGGCTAACTATGGCTACACCTTC.

V usage is TRBV4-2 and J usage is TRBJ2-7; 8 positions agree with TRBD2. Germline V gene sequence: CDR1 LGHNA, CDR2 YNFKEQ. Trimming took 0 bases from V and 1 from J; bases not matched to a gene: 5. There are 16 residues in the CDR3. CDR3 sequence reads: CASSQDKRESSYEQYF. The CDR3 nucleotides read TGTGCCAGCAGCCAAGATAAGCGGGAGTCTTCCTACGAGCAGTACTTC.

The sample holds one count of this clone. The rearrangement uses TRBV6-1 and TRBJ2-7; D could derive from TRBD1 or TRBD2 (7 bases each). The V gene's germline CDR1 is MNHNS and CDR2 SASEGT. The CDR3 runs 13 residues. V was clipped by 10 bases and J by 0 bases, with 13 bases between them. CDR3 region: CATGEGASYEQYF. In nucleotides, the CDR3 is TGTGCCACCGGGGAGGGGGCCTCCTACGAGCAGTACTTC.